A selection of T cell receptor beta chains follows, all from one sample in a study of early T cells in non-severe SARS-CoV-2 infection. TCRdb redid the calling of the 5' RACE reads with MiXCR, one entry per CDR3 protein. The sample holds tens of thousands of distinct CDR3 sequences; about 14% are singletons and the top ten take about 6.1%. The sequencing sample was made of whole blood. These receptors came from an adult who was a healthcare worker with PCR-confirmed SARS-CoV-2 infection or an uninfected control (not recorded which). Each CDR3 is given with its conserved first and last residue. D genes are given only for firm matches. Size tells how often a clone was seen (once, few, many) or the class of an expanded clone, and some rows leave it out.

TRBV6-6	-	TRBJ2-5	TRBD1	TGTGCCAGCAGTATGACAGGGGGGGAGACCCAGTACTTC	CASSMTGGETQYF
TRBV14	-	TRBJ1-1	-	TGTGCCAGCAGCCAAGTTTGGGGAATGAACACTGAAGCTTTCTTT	CASSQVWGMNTEAFF
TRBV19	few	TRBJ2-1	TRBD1	TGTGCCAGTAGTATTTCCCAGGGGGCGAGGTATGAGCAGTTCTTC	CASSISQGARYEQFF
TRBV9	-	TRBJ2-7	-	TGTGCCAGCAGCGTAGGCAGGGAATCCTACGAGCAGTACTTC	CASSVGRESYEQYF
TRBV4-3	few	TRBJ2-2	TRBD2	TGCGCCAGCAGCCAGAAACCGGGACTAGCGGGGGGCCGGAACACCGGGGAGCTGTTTTTT	CASSQKPGLAGGRNTGELFF
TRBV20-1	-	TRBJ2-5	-	TGCAGTGCCCCGACCCCCCAAGAGACCCAGTACTTC	CSAPTPQETQYF
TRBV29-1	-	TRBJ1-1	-	TGCAGCGTTGAAAGAAACACTGAAGCTTTCTTT	CSVERNTEAFF
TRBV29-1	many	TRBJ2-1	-	TGCAGCGTTGATCAGGGATTGTCCACCAATGAGCAGTTCTTC	CSVDQGLSTNEQFF
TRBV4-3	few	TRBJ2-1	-	TGCGCCAGCAGCCTTGGACTGGAGAACAATGAGCAGTTCTTC	CASSLGLENNEQFF
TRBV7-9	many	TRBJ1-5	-	TGTGCCAGCAGCTTAGGAGTTTGGCAGCCCCAGCATTTT	CASSLGVWQPQHF
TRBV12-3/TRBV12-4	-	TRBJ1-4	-	TGTGCCAGCAGTTTTCTGACAGGAACCCCCGAAAAACTGTTTTTT	CASSFLTGTPEKLFF
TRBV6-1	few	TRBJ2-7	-	TGTGCCAGCAGTGAAGCAGGGTCAGGCTCCTACGAGCAGTACTTC	CASSEAGSGSYEQYF
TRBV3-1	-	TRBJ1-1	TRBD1	TGTGCCAGCAGCAAGACGGACAGGGGTTGGGGGACTGAAGCTTTCTTT	CASSKTDRGWGTEAFF
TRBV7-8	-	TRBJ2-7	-	TGTGCCAGCACCCCGGGGGCAGTTTTTCCCTACGAGCAGTACTTC	CASTPGAVFPYEQYF
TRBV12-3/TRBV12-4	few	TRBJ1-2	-	TGTGCCAGCAGTGACTGGAACAGAGATGGCTACACCTTC	CASSDWNRDGYTF
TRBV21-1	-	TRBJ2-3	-	TGTGCCAGCAGCCACCCCCGGGACTCCTCGACTGACACAGATACGCAGTATTTT	CASSHPRDSSTDTDTQYF
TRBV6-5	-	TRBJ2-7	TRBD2	TGTGCCAGCAGTTACCCCTCCGGGACTAGCGGAACCTACGAGCAGTACTTC	CASSYPSGTSGTYEQYF
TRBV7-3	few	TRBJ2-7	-	TGTGCCAGCAGCTCCCACGGGGGCTCCTACGAGCAGTACTTC	CASSSHGGSYEQYF
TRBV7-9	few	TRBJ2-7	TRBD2	TGTGCCAGCAGCTTTAATAGCGGGGCTTTTTACGAGCAGTACTTC	CASSFNSGAFYEQYF
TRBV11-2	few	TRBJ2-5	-	TGTGCCAGCAGCTTAGAGGTGCCCCAAGAGACCCAGTACTTC	CASSLEVPQETQYF
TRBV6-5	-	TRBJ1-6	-	TGTGCCAGCAGTTACTCCCCCTTGGGATCCCTCCACTTT	CASSYSPLGSLHF